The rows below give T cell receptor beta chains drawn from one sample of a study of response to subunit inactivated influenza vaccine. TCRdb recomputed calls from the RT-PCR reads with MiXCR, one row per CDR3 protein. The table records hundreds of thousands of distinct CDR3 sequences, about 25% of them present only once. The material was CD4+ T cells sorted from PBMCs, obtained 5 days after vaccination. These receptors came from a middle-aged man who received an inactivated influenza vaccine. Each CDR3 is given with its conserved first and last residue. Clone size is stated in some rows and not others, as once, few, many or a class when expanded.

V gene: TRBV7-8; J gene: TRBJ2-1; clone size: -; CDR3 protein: CASSFGTGSWNEQFF
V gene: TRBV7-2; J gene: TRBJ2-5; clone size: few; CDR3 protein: CASSLVVGVIETQYF
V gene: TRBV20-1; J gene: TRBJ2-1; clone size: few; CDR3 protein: CSARVSSGGAYEQFF
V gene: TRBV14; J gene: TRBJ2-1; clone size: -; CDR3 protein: CASRQGASNEQFF
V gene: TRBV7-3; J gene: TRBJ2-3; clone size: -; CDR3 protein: CASSQTRDSDTQYF
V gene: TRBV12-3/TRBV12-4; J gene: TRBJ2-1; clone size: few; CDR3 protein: CASKGGSVSYNEQFF
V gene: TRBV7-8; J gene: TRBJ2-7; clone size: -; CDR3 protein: CASSLELADFLYEQYF
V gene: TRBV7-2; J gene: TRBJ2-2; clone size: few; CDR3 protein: CASSSRIVGSGELFF
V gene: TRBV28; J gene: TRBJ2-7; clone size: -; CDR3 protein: CASSTRLLAGRSYEQYF
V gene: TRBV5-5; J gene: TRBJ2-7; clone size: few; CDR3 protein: CASSGGLAGDEQYF
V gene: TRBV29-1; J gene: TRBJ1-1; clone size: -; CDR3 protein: CSVGQIEASF
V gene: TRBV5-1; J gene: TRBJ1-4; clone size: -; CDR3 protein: CASSPTTGMELFF
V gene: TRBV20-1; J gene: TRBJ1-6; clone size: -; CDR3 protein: CSATRTANSPLHF
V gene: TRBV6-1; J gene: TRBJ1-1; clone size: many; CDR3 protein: CASLTTREYRGRSTEAFF
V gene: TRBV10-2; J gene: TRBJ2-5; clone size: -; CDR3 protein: CASTKTTDNQETQYF
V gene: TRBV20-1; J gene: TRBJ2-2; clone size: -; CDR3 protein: CSARETARGELFF
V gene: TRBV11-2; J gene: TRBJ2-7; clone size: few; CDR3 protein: CASSVSGGLAGTEQYF
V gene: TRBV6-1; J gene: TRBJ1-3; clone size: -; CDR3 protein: CASSGTGDSGNTIYF
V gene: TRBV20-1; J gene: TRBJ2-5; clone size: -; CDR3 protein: CSASAGAQETQYF
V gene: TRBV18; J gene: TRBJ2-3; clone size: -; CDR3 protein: CASSPGQVGTDTQYF
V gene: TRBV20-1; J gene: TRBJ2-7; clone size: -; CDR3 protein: CSARDTRGRYEQYF
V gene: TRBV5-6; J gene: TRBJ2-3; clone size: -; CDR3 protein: CASSDVTGLITDTQYF
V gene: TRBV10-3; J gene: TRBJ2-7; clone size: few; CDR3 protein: CAISEGTLEQYF
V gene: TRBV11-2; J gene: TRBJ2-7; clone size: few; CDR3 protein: CASSDEGVFSSYEQYF
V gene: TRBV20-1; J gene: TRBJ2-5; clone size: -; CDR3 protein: CSARAPLKRGFQETQYF
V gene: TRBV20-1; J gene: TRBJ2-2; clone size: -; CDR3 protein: CSARRSANTGELFF
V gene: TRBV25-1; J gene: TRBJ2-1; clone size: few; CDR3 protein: CASSEALLRTGPEQFF
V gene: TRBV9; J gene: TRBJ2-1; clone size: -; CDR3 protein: CASSVGLTSGNNEQFF
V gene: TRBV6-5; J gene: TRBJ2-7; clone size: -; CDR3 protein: CASRLGQGPYEQYF
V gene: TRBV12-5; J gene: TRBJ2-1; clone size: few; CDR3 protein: CASGLIGQGSEQFF